This T cell receptor beta chain appears in the sequencing data of a study of T cell repertoires in cytomegalovirus infection. Study details: Both CMV infection and a matching HLA type were indicated by public TCR beta signatures.

The ends lost 4 bases at V and 4 bases at J; junction bases unmatched: 4. Germline V CDR1 and CDR2: SGHTA, FQGNSA. The length of the CDR3 is 14 residues. For this clonotype: Its specificity is unknown.

Overall study findings and caveats: Based on cumulative public TCR beta family frequency, carriers of CMV plus the relevant HLA were identified. Dominating the ex vivo response were TCR beta clonotypes that were CMV-specific and HLA-C-restricted.

From the reads, TCRdb called clonotypes with MiXCR, one entry per CDR3 protein. The sample lists about 740,000 distinct CDR3 sequences, 35% to 45% seen once, with under 3% in the top ten. The TCR comes from a human donor in good health (CMV status not recorded). Some clones in this sample may be carry-over from other donors' samples. The chain combines TRBV7-2 with TRBJ1-3; TRBD1 matches at 7 bases. Sequencing was carried out using PBMCs. The CDR3 DNA reads TGTGCCAGCAGCTCAGGGGGTATCGGAAACACCATATATTTT. Its protein is CASSSGGIGNTIYF.